This T cell receptor beta chain originates from a study of blood T cell repertoires in COVID-19. Assay used: immunoSEQ multiplex PCR; TCRdb lists only in-frame clones, some missing. Of 200,000 to 250,000 clones listed, approximately 92% are singletons. Trimming shortened V by 3 bases and J by 8 bases, and 16 bases separated the two germline ends. CDR3 size: 14 residues. Germline V gene lookup returns CDR1 SQVTM and CDR2 ANQGSEA. Cohort assignment relied on participant-reported clinical history. The V gene is TRBV29-1, the J gene TRBJ1-4, with D unclear. This receptor was taken from a woman aged 18-35 years in a cohort exposed to, infected with or recovered from COVID-19 (not recorded which). Input material: PBMCs or T cells enriched from blood (not recorded which). The CDR3 DNA reads as TGCAGCGTTGATATTACAGCCCCTTGGGAAAAACTGTTTTTT. This sequence encodes CSVDITAPWEKLFF.